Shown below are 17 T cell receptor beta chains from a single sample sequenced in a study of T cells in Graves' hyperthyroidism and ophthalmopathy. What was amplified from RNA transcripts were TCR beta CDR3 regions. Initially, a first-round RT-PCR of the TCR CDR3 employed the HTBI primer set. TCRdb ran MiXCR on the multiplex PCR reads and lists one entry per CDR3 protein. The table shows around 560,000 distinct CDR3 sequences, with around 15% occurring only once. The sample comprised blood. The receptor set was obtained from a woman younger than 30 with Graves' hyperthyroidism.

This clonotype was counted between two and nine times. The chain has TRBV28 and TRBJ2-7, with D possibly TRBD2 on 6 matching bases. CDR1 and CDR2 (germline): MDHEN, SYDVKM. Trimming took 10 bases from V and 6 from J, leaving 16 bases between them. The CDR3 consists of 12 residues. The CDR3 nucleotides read TGTGCCACCACGCGGGGACTTGGCGAGCAGTACTTC. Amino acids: CATTRGLGEQYF.

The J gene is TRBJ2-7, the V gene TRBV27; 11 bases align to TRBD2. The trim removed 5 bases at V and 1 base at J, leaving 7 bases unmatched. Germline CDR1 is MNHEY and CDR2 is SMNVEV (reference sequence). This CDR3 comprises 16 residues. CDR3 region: CASSALAGGSSYEQYF. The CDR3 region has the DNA TGTGCCAGCAGTGCCCTAGCGGGAGGTTCATCCTACGAGCAGTACTTC.

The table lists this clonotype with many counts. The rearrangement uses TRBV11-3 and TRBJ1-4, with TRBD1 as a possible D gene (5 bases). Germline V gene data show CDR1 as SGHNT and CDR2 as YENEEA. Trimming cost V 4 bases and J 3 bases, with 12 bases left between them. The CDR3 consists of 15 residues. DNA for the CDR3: TGTGCCAGCAGCTCCCAGGGAGGACCTAATGAAAAACTGTTTTTT. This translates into CASSSQGGPNEKLFF.

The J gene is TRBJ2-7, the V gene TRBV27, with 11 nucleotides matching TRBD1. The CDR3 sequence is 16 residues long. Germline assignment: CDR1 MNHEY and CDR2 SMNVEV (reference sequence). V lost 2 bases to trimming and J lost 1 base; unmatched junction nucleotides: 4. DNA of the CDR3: TGTGCCAGCAGTTTAATAGGACAGGGGGCTTCCTACGAGCAGTACTTC. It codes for CASSLIGQGASYEQYF.

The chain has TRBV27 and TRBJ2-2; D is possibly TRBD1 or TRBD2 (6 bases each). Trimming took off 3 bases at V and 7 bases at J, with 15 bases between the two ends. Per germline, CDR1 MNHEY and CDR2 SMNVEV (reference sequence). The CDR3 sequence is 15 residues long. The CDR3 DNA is TGTGCCAGCAGTTTTTTAGGGGGGCGTATCGGGGAGCTGTTTTTT. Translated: CASSFLGGRIGELFF.

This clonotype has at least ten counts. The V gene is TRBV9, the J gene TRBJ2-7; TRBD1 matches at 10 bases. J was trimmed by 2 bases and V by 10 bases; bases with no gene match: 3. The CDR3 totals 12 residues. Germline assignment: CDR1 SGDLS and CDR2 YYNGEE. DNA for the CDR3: TGTGCCTCCGGGACAGGGGCCTACGAGCAGTACTTC. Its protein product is CASGTGAYEQYF.

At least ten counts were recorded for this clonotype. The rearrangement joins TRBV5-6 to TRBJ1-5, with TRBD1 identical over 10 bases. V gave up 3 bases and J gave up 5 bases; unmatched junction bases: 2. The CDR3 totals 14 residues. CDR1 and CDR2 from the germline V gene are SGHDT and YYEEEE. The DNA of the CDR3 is TGTGCCAGCAGCTGGACAGGGGGGGATCAGCCCCAGCATTTT. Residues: CASSWTGGDQPQHF.

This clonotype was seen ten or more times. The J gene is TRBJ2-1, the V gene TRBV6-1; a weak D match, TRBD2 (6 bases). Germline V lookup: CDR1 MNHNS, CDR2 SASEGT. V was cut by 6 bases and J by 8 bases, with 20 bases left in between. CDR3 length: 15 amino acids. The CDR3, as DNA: TGTGCCAGCAGAACAACAGGATGGGGGGTCTATGAGCAGTTCTTC. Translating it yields CASRTTGWGVYEQFF.

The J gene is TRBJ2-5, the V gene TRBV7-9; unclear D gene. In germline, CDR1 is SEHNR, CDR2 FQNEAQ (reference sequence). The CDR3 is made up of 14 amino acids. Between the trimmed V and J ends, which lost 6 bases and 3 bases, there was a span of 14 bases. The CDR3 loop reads CASRKVGGEETQYF. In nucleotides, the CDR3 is TGTGCCAGCAGGAAAGTGGGTGGGGAAGAGACCCAGTACTTC. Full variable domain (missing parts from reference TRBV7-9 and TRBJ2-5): DTGVSQNPRHKITKRGQNVTFRCDPISEHNRLYWYRQTLGQGPEFLTYFQNEAQLEKSRLLSDRFSAERPKGSFSTLEIQRTEQGDSAMYLCASRKVGGEETQYFGPGTRLLVL.

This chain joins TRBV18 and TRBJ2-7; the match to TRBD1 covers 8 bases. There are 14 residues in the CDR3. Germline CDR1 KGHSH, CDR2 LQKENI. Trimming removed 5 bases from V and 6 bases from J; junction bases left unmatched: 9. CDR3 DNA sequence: TGTGCCAGCTCATCCAAGACAGGGGCTGTCGAGCAGTACTTC. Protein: CASSSKTGAVEQYF.

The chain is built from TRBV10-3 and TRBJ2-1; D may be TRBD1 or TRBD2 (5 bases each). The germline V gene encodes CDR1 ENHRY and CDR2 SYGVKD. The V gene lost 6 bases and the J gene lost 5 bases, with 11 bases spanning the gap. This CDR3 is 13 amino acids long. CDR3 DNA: TGTGCCATCAGCACCCGGGGCGACAATGAGCAGTTCTTC. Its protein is CAISTRGDNEQFF.

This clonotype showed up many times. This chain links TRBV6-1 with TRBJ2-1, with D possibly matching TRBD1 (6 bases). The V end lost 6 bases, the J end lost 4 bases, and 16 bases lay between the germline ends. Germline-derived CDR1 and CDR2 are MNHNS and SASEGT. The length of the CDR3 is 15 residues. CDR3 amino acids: CASSGPGARYNEQFF. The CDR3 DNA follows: TGTGCCAGCAGCGGACCAGGGGCGCGGTACAATGAGCAGTTCTTC.

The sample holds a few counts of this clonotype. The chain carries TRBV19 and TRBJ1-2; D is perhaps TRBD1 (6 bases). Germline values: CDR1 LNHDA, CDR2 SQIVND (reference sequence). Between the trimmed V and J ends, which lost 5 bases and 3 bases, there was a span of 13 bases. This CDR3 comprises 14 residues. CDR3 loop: CASSAGVRHYGYTF. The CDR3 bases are TGTGCCAGTAGTGCAGGGGTGAGGCACTATGGCTACACCTTC.

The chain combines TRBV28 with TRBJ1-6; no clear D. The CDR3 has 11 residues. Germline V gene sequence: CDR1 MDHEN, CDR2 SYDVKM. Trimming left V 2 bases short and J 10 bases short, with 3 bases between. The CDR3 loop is CASSLKSPLHF. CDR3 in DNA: TGTGCCAGCAGTTTAAAATCACCCCTCCACTTT.

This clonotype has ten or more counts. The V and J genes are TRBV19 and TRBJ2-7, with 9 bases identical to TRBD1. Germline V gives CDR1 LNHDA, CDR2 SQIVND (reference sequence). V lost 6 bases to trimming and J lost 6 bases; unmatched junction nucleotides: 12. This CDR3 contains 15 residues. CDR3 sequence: CASSIMGTGPAEQYF. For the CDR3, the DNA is TGTGCCAGTAGCATAATGGGGACAGGGCCTGCCGAGCAGTACTTC.

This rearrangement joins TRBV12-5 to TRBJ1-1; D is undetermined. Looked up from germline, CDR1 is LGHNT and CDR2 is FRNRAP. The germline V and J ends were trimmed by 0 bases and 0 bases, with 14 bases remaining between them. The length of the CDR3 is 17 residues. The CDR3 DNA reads TGTGCTAGTGGTTTGGTATTGGGCAGGACCATGAACACTGAAGCTTTCTTT. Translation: CASGLVLGRTMNTEAFF.

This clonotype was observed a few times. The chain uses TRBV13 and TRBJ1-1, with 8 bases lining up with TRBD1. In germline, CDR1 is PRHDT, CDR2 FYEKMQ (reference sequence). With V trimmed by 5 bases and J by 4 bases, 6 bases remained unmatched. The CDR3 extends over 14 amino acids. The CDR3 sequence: CASSKDRGSTEAFF. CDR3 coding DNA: TGTGCCAGCAGCAAAGACAGGGGAAGCACTGAAGCTTTCTTT.